The rows below give T cell receptor beta chains drawn from one sample of a study of blood T cell repertoires in COVID-19. Sequencing used immunoSEQ multiplex PCR; TCRdb keeps in-frame clones, though not all of them. The sample contains 200,000 or so clones, around 80% of which appear only once. The specimen sequenced was peripheral blood. These receptor sequences come from a human donor with acute or convalescent COVID-19. The donor label of this sample is uncertain. CDR3s leave out the opening cysteine and the closing phenylalanine or tryptophan. The order of the fields is J gene, CDR3 length, V gene, CDR3 protein.

TRBJ1-1 | 13 | TRBV28 | ASSFFRLPNTEAF
TRBJ2-3 | 14 | TRBV25-1 | ASSEASGSRTDTQY
TRBJ2-7 | 11 | TRBV15 | ATSIGTGVEQY
TRBJ2-7 | 11 | TRBV18 | ASSPSGGYGQY
TRBJ2-3 | 15 | TRBV27 | ASSSLNFPIAGDTQY
TRBJ1-1 | 12 | TRBV19 | ASSIVGVNTEAF
TRBJ2-5 | 11 | TRBV20-1 | SASGGSRETQY
TRBJ2-6 | 15 | TRBV5-8 | ASSWTGTNSGANVLT
TRBJ1-5 | 12 | TRBV24-1 | ATSDRSYNQPQH
TRBJ1-1 | 13 | TRBV2 | ASSGGGTLNTEAF
TRBJ2-4 | 15 | TRBV30 | AWSVAGAGGAKNIQY
TRBJ1-3 | 12 | TRBV18 | ASSPGQGGNTIY
TRBJ1-6 | 12 | TRBV30 | AWSLGQAKGALH
TRBJ2-7 | 12 | TRBV25-1 | ASSGARGQDEQY
TRBJ1-5 | 13 | TRBV9 | ASSKQGGSNQPQH
TRBJ1-4 | 12 | TRBV6-5 | ASSRDTGREKLF
TRBJ2-1 | 13 | TRBV5-4 | ASSATSGIPGEQF
TRBJ2-5 | 12 | TRBV5-5 | ASSLGRAEETQY
TRBJ1-1 | 11 | TRBV18 | ASSPAEATEAF
TRBJ2-1 | 10 | TRBV2 | ASTLEGGEQF
TRBJ1-1 | 12 | TRBV5-5 | ASRSTGTGSQPF
TRBJ2-7 | 12 | TRBV5-1 | ASSLVPDSSEQY
TRBJ1-6 | 12 | TRBV7-9 | ASQKGTGQSPLH
TRBJ1-1 | 11 | TRBV2 | ASSAAEKYLAF
TRBJ1-2 | 14 | TRBV18 | ASSPEEVREVYGYT
TRBJ2-2 | 14 | TRBV19 | ASRSPRSLNTGELF
TRBJ2-7 | 10 | TRBV5-1 | ASSLTSYEQY
TRBJ1-1 | 13 | TRBV6-5 | ASSFDGTGVTEAF
TRBJ1-5 | 16 | TRBV28 | ASSLRRTATGGNQPQH